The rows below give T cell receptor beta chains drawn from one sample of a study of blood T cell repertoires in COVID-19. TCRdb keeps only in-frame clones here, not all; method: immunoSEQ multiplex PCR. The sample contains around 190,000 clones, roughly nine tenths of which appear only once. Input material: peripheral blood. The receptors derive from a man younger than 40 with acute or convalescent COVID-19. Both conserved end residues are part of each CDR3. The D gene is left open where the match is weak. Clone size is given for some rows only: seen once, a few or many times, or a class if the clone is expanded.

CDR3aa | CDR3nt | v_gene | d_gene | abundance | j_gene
CASSESTGGEQYF | TGCGCCAGCAGTGAGTCGACGGGGGGCGAGCAGTACTTC | TRBV10-2 | TRBD2 | - | TRBJ2-7
CATSRGRGETQYF | TGTGCCACCAGCAGAGGACGCGGTGAGACCCAGTACTTC | TRBV15 | - | - | TRBJ2-5
CASNRGPSYEQYF | TGTGCCAGTAACAGGGGGCCCTCCTACGAGCAGTACTTC | TRBV12-3/TRBV12-4 | TRBD1 | - | TRBJ2-7
CASSLSLGTQTEQFF | TGTGCCAGCAGTTTGTCACTCGGGACACAGACTGAGCAGTTCTTC | TRBV28 | - | - | TRBJ2-1
CASSRQGRYGYTF | TGTGCCAGCAGTAGACAGGGCCGGTATGGCTACACCTTC | TRBV6-5 | TRBD1 | - | TRBJ1-2
CASTPTGVGEKLFF | TGTGCCAGCACCCCGACAGGGGTAGGGGAAAAACTGTTTTTT | TRBV2 | TRBD1 | - | TRBJ1-4
CASSSPGTRVPDEQFF | TGTGCCAGCAGTTCCCCCGGGACAAGGGTTCCCGATGAGCAGTTCTTC | TRBV5-6 | - | - | TRBJ2-1
CAWSVSGQGYGYTF | TGTGCCTGGAGTGTCTCCGGGCAGGGATATGGCTACACCTTC | TRBV30 | - | - | TRBJ1-2
CASSLTGKTEAFF | TGTGCCAGCAGCTTGACAGGGAAGACTGAAGCTTTCTTT | TRBV7-3 | TRBD1 | - | TRBJ1-1
CAISESGGTGRHEQYF | TGTGCCATCAGTGAGTCAGGAGGGACAGGGCGCCACGAGCAGTACTTC | TRBV10-3 | TRBD1 | - | TRBJ2-7
CASTTRAVGTDTQYF | TGCGCCAGCACCACGAGGGCGGTGGGAACAGATACGCAGTATTTT | TRBV10-2 | - | - | TRBJ2-3
CASSPRGGDMDEQFF | TGTGCCAGCAGCCCCCGCGGGGGGGATATGGATGAGCAGTTCTTC | TRBV11-3 | TRBD2 | - | TRBJ2-1
CASSLGGRAETQYF | TGTGCCAGCAGCTTAGGCGGGAGGGCGGAGACCCAGTACTTC | TRBV7-2 | TRBD2 | - | TRBJ2-5
CASSFHTGDTEAFF | TGTGCCAGCAGCTTCCATACAGGGGACACTGAAGCTTTCTTT | TRBV7-9 | TRBD1 | - | TRBJ1-1
CSVGQGGRLDTQYF | TGCAGCGTCGGGCAGGGCGGGAGGTTAGATACGCAGTATTTT | TRBV29-1 | TRBD2 | - | TRBJ2-3
CASSYFPGQGFYGYTF | TGTGCCAGCAGTTACTTCCCGGGACAGGGATTCTATGGCTACACCTTC | TRBV6-6 | TRBD1 | - | TRBJ1-2
CASSRGEKLFF | TGTGCCAGCTCCCGGGGGGAAAAACTGTTTTTT | TRBV18 | - | - | TRBJ1-4
CATLPGQGIGGQPQHF | TGTGCCACTCTTCCGGGACAGGGGATTGGTGGTCAGCCCCAGCATTTT | TRBV19 | TRBD1 | - | TRBJ1-5
CASSQDSDSRNQPQHF | TGCGCCAGCAGCCAAGATTCGGACAGTCGCAATCAGCCCCAGCATTTT | TRBV4-1 | - | - | TRBJ1-5
CASSLTPYNEQFF | TGTGCCAGCAGTTTGACACCATACAATGAGCAGTTCTTC | TRBV28 | - | - | TRBJ2-1
CASSLPIQDRYQETQYF | TGTGCCAGCAGCTTACCAATTCAGGACAGATACCAAGAGACCCAGTACTTC | TRBV7-9 | - | - | TRBJ2-5
CASSPRLGQGSYGYTF | TGTGCCAGCAGTCCCCGCCTTGGACAGGGGAGCTATGGCTACACCTTC | TRBV27 | TRBD1 | - | TRBJ1-2
CASSPGSSGSNEQFF | TGTGCCAGCAGCCCCGGTAGTAGCGGGAGCAATGAGCAGTTCTTC | TRBV11-3 | TRBD2 | - | TRBJ2-1
CAWSDQVGAGQPQHF | TGTGCCTGGAGTGACCAGGTTGGGGCTGGGCAGCCCCAGCATTTT | TRBV30 | - | - | TRBJ1-5
CASSYKRVTGELFF | TGTGCCAGCAGTTACAAGAGGGTTACCGGGGAGCTGTTTTTT | TRBV6-5 | - | - | TRBJ2-2
CASSRHLVSVTGELFF | TGTGCCAGCAGCCGCCACCTAGTTTCAGTCACCGGGGAGCTGTTTTTT | TRBV3-1/TRBV3-2 | - | - | TRBJ2-2
CATSDPRAAYNEQFF | TGTGCCACCAGTGATCCGAGAGCGGCGTACAATGAGCAGTTCTTC | TRBV24-1 | - | - | TRBJ2-1
CASSLRSDTQYF | TGTGCCAGTAGTCTTCGGTCAGATACGCAGTATTTT | TRBV19 | - | - | TRBJ2-3
CASSGAGELFF | TGTGCCAGCTCTGGAGCCGGGGAGCTGTTTTTT | TRBV18 | - | - | TRBJ2-2
CASSFGQGSSYEQYF | TGCGCCAGCAGCTTCGGACAGGGCTCTAGCTACGAGCAGTACTTC | TRBV5-1 | TRBD1 | - | TRBJ2-7
CASSSTRQTNTEAFF | TGTGCCAGCAGTTCGACCCGACAGACCAACACTGAAGCTTTCTTT | TRBV2 | - | - | TRBJ1-1
CASSRLGDEKLFF | TGTGCCAGCAGCCGTTTGGGAGATGAAAAACTGTTTTTT | TRBV5-5 | - | few | TRBJ1-4
CATSDRRGRLIYEQFF | TGTGCCACCAGTGATCGCAGGGGGCGACTTATCTATGAGCAGTTCTTC | TRBV24-1 | TRBD1 | - | TRBJ2-1
CASQPTGLKGGNEQFF | TGTGCCAGCCAACCTACAGGGCTGAAAGGGGGCAATGAGCAGTTCTTC | TRBV19 | - | - | TRBJ2-1
CASSDNWGLRDYGYTF | TGTGCCAGCAGTGATAATTGGGGGCTCAGGGACTATGGCTACACCTTC | TRBV25-1 | - | - | TRBJ1-2
CASSPEGDTQYF | TGTGCCAGCAGTCCCGAGGGAGATACGCAGTATTTT | TRBV6-5 | - | - | TRBJ2-3
CASSQGLQETQYF | TGTGCCAGCAGCCAAGGTCTACAAGAGACCCAGTACTTC | TRBV3-1/TRBV3-2 | - | - | TRBJ2-5
CASSLTSGAYEQYF | TGTGCCAGCAGCTTGACTAGCGGAGCCTACGAGCAGTACTTC | TRBV7-2 | TRBD2 | - | TRBJ2-7
CASSLAWTSGVARTQYF | TGTGCCAGCAGCTTAGCGTGGACTAGCGGGGTCGCGCGGACCCAGTACTTC | TRBV7-2 | TRBD2 | - | TRBJ2-5
CASSHPRFSPEAFF | TGTGCCAGCAGCCACCCCCGTTTTAGCCCGGAAGCTTTCTTT | TRBV3-1/TRBV3-2 | - | - | TRBJ1-1
CASMPDSSNYGYTF | TGTGCCAGTATGCCAGATTCGTCTAACTATGGCTACACCTTC | TRBV19 | - | few | TRBJ1-2